The clone carrying this TCR beta chain was seen just once. This entry belongs to a study of OX40 agonist ivuxolimab in advanced cancers. Study details: With ivuxolimab, an agonistic anti-OX40 (CD134) antibody, patients were treated. Past anti-PD-1, anti-PD-L1 or anti-CTLA-4 therapy was accepted, and roughly 38% had received some.

It was autoimmune disease history or systemic immunosuppression that excluded patients. Method: immunoSEQ multiplex PCR; TCRdb's copy keeps in-frame clones and lacks some. The table shows approximately 75,000 clones, with under 90% occurring only once. The sequences come from CD4+ or CD8+ T cells sorted from blood, collected in a trial of the OX40 agonist ivuxolimab. The source is an adult with an advanced solid tumor such as melanoma, head and neck, liver or kidney cancer.

DNA of the CDR3: TGTGCCATCAGTACTCAGGGGCGCCTCTCTGGGGCCAACGTCCTGACTTTC. Its protein is CAISTQGRLSGANVLTF. V gene TRBV10-3 combines with J gene TRBJ2-6; D is perhaps TRBD1 (6 bases). The CDR3 is 17 amino acids. Germline V gives CDR1 ENHRY, CDR2 SYGVKD. With 5 bases removed from V and 0 bases from J, the gap between germline ends came to 14 bases.